These 7 T cell receptor beta chains were all obtained from the same sample, sequenced in a study of pediatric ulcerative colitis (dated by TCRdb to the late 2010s). Libraries were built with the immunoSEQ multiplex PCR assay. Entries here come from immuneACCESS through TCRdb and include only in-frame sequences with V and J called. Some clones fail to appear in such tables; in the studies checked, an unresolved V gene covers under half of the shortfall, and the cause of the remainder is unknown. The sample table records tens of thousands of clones; about nine tenths of these occur just once. The ten most abundant clones make up around 3.5% of the sample. Sequencing was carried out using blood. The receptors originated from a boy aged 10-17 years with severe ulcerative colitis.

The chain joins TRBV5-4 to TRBJ1-2; D remains ambiguous. Germline V gives CDR1 SGHNT, CDR2 YYREEE (reference sequence). The CDR3 is 15 residues long. V lost 4 bases to trimming and J lost 0 bases, with 13 bases between them. The CDR3 sequence is CASSQEDSANYGYTF. The CDR3 DNA reads as TGTGCCAGCAGCCAAGAGGACTCTGCTAACTATGGCTACACCTTC.

CDR3 nucleotide sequence: TGTGCCAGCAGCTTGTTTAAGGGGAACCATGGCTACACCTTC. Translated, it gives CASSLFKGNHGYTF. The chain recombines TRBV5-6 with TRBJ1-2; possibly TRBD1 for D (5 bases). Per germline, CDR1 SGHDT and CDR2 YYEEEE. V lost 1 base to trimming and J lost 6 bases, with 13 bases between them. This CDR3 has 14 amino acids.

V gene TRBV7-9 combines with J gene TRBJ2-5; TRBD2 matches 8 bases. Trimming took 2 bases from V and 5 from J; bases not matched to a gene: 10. Germline V gene lookup returns CDR1 SEHNR and CDR2 FQNEAQ (reference sequence). This CDR3 has 16 amino acids. CDR3 coding DNA: TGTGCCAGCAGCTTAATCGGTCGGGAGGGCCGGGAGACCCAGTACTTC. Translation: CASSLIGREGRETQYF.

The rearrangement links TRBV11-3 to TRBJ2-2; tentative D call: TRBD2 (6 bases). CDR1 is SGHNT, CDR2 YENEEA, per germline. This CDR3 has 15 residues. V shed 5 bases and J shed 3 bases, with 13 bases lying between them. CDR3 sequence reads: CASSPNSGYTGELFF. The CDR3 DNA sequence: TGTGCCAGCAGCCCGAATAGCGGTTACACCGGGGAGCTGTTTTTT. The entire variable domain, with the rest obtained from reference TRBV11-3 and TRBJ2-2, is as follows: EAGVVQSPRYKIIEKKQPVAFWCNPISGHNTLYWYLQNLGQGPELLIRYENEEAVDDSQLPKDRFSAERLKGVDSTLKIQPAELGDSAVYLCASSPNSGYTGELFFGEGSRLTVL.

The V call is TRBV11-2, the J call TRBJ2-3, with 7 positions matching TRBD2. Germline CDR1 reads SGHAT; CDR2 reads FQNNGV. The CDR3 contains 15 residues. Germline trimming cut 4 bases from V and 8 bases from J; bases unmatched to any gene: 12. CDR3 loop: CASSSGEGQRSTQYF. The CDR3 DNA reads as TGTGCCAGCAGCTCTGGGGAGGGCCAGCGTAGTACGCAGTATTTT.

The chain has TRBV6-5 and TRBJ1-3; D is unclear. Between the trimmed V and J ends, which lost 9 bases and 0 bases, there was a span of 9 bases. Germline CDR1 and CDR2: MNHEY and SVGAGI. This CDR3 is built from 13 residues. As DNA, the CDR3 is TGTGCCAGTCGAGGGCACTCTGGAAACACCATATATTTT. Its protein is CASRGHSGNTIYF.

V usage is TRBV10-3 and J usage is TRBJ2-7; 7 bases map to TRBD2. The germline V gene encodes CDR1 ENHRY and CDR2 SYGVKD. Losses at the gene ends were 9 bases for V and 1 base for J; bases not matched to a gene: 3. The length of the CDR3 is 12 residues. The CDR3 sequence is CAMAGESYEQYF. The CDR3 coding sequence is TGTGCCATGGCGGGAGAGTCCTACGAGCAGTACTTC.